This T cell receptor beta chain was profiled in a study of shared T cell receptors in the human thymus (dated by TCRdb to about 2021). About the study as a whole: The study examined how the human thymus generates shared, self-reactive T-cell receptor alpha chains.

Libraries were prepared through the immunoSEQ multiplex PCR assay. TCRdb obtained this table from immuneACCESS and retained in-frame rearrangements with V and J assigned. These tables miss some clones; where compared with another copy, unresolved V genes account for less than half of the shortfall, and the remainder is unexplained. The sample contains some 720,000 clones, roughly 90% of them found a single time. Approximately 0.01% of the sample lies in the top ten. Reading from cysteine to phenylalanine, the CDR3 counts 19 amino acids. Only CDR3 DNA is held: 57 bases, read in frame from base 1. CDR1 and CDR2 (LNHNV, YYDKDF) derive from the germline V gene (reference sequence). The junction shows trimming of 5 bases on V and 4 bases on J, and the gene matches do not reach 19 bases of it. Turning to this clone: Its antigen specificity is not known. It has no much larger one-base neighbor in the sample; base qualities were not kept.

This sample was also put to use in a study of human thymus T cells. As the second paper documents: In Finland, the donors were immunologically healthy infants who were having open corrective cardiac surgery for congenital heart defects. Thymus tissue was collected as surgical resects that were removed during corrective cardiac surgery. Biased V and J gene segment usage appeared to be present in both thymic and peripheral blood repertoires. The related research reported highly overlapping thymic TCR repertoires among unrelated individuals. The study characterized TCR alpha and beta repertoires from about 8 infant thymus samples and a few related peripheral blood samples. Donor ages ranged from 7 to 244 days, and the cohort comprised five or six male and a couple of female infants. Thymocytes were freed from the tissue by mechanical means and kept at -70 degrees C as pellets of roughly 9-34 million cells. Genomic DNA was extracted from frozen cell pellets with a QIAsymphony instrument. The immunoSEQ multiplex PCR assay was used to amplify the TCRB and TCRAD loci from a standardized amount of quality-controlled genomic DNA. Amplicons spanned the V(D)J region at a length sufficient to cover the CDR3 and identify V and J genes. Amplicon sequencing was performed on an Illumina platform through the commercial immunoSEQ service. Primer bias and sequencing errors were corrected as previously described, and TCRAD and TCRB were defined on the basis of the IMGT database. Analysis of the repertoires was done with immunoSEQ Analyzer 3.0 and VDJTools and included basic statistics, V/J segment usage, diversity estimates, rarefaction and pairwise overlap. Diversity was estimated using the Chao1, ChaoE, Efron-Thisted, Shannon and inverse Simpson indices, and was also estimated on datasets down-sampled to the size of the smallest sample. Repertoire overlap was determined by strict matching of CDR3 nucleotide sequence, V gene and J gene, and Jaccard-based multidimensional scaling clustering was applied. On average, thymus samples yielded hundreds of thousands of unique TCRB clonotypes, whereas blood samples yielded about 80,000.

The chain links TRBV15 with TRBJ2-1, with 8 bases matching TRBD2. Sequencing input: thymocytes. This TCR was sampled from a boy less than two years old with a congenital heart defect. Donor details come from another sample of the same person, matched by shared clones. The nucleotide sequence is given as TGTGCCACCAGCCCGAACCCCAGCGGGAGAGGAGCGAGGTACAATGAGCAGTTCTTC. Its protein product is CATSPNPSGRGARYNEQFF.